This T cell receptor beta chain was recovered during a study of OX40 agonist ivuxolimab in advanced cancers. Study-wide findings and caveats: Dose levels from 0.1 to 3.0 mg/kg saw CD4+ and CD8+ blood T cells expand clonally by week 6.

Concerning this clone itself: Its matching antigen is unknown.

V dropped 2 bases and J dropped 4 bases, with 8 bases sitting between them. Germline V gene sequence: CDR1 MGHDK, CDR2 SYGVNS. The CDR3 totals 14 residues. Using immunoSEQ multiplex PCR, the repertoire was profiled, and TCRdb retains in-frame clones only, with some absent. The sample records approximately 60,000 clones, 93% being singletons. The chain has TRBV25-1 and TRBJ1-4; D not resolved. The clonotype comes from an adult with an advanced solid tumor such as melanoma, head and neck, liver or kidney cancer. The sequencing used CD4+ or CD8+ T cells sorted from blood, collected in a trial of the OX40 agonist ivuxolimab. CDR3 sequence: CASSEKALNEKLFF. In DNA, the CDR3 is TGTGCCAGCAGTGAAAAGGCACTTAATGAAAAACTGTTTTTT.